Listed below are T cell receptor beta chains from one sample, sequenced in a study of identical twins. Each CDR3 protein is one row after TCRdb ran MiXCR on the 5' RACE reads. This sample carries more than 1.5 million distinct CDR3 sequences, about 32% of them seen once, and the ten largest clones take 0.25% to 0.3%. Sequencing was performed on cord blood. These receptors originate from a newborn girl in good health. The CDR3 runs from the conserved cysteine through the conserved F or W. A D gene is named only where the DNA matches it firmly. Clone size is shown for a subset of rows, as once, few, many or a class of expanded clone.

D gene: NA
J gene: TRBJ2-7
V gene: TRBV3-1
clone size: few
CDR3 DNA: TGTGCCAGCAGCCGTGGTGGCATCGAGCAGTACTTC
CDR3 protein: CASSRGGIEQYF

D gene: NA
J gene: TRBJ2-1
V gene: TRBV5-1
clone size: NA
CDR3 DNA: TGCGCCAGCGATTGGGGAAACAGGTACTCCTACAGTGAGCAGTTCTTC
CDR3 protein: CASDWGNRYSYSEQFF

D gene: NA
J gene: TRBJ2-7
V gene: TRBV4-2
clone size: few
CDR3 DNA: TGTGCCAGCAGCCAAGATTGGGGGCGGGAGATTTTAAATGAGCAGTACTTC
CDR3 protein: CASSQDWGREILNEQYF

D gene: NA
J gene: TRBJ2-2
V gene: TRBV11-2
clone size: NA
CDR3 DNA: TGTGCCAGCAGCCCCCGACAGCTTAACACCGGGGAGCTGTTTTTT
CDR3 protein: CASSPRQLNTGELFF

D gene: TRBD1
J gene: TRBJ2-5
V gene: TRBV4-2
clone size: NA
CDR3 DNA: TGTGCCAGCAGCCAAGATCAAGGCAGGGGGCAAGAGACCCAGTACTTC
CDR3 protein: CASSQDQGRGQETQYF

D gene: NA
J gene: TRBJ1-5
V gene: TRBV4-2
clone size: NA
CDR3 DNA: TGTGCCAGCAGCCTAGGGGGGACAAGGGCTAATCAGCCCCAGCATTTT
CDR3 protein: CASSLGGTRANQPQHF

D gene: TRBD1
J gene: TRBJ2-7
V gene: TRBV12-3/TRBV12-4
clone size: many
CDR3 DNA: TGTGCCAGCAGCTGGGGACAGGAAATTCCTTACGAGCAGTACTTC
CDR3 protein: CASSWGQEIPYEQYF

D gene: TRBD2
J gene: TRBJ2-3
V gene: TRBV5-1
clone size: NA
CDR3 DNA: TGCGCCAGCACCAAAGGACTAGCGGGGGTGGATACGCAGTATTTT
CDR3 protein: CASTKGLAGVDTQYF

D gene: NA
J gene: TRBJ2-1
V gene: TRBV27
clone size: NA
CDR3 DNA: TGTGCCAGCAGCCGGCGTCCCTTTGGGGACAATGAGCAGTTCTTC
CDR3 protein: CASSRRPFGDNEQFF

D gene: NA
J gene: TRBJ1-2
V gene: TRBV2
clone size: few
CDR3 DNA: TGTGCCAGCAGTGAAGCGTATCAGGGGAATAACTATGGCTACACCTTC
CDR3 protein: CASSEAYQGNNYGYTF

D gene: TRBD1
J gene: TRBJ2-1
V gene: TRBV12-3/TRBV12-4
clone size: NA
CDR3 DNA: TGTGCCAGCAGTCCCGGGACAGGGGGAGAAAATGAGCAGTTCTTC
CDR3 protein: CASSPGTGGENEQFF

D gene: TRBD1
J gene: TRBJ2-1
V gene: TRBV13
clone size: NA
CDR3 DNA: TGTGCCAGCAGCTCCAAACCTGGGACAGCCTTGCACAATGAGCAGTTCTTC
CDR3 protein: CASSSKPGTALHNEQFF

D gene: TRBD1
J gene: TRBJ1-2
V gene: TRBV24-1
clone size: NA
CDR3 DNA: TGTGCCACCAGTGATTCGACAGGGCGAGGTGGCTACACCTTC
CDR3 protein: CATSDSTGRGGYTF

D gene: TRBD2
J gene: TRBJ2-7
V gene: TRBV2
clone size: NA
CDR3 DNA: TGTGCCAGCAGTGGGGGAGGGCGGGACTCCTACGAGCAGTACTTC
CDR3 protein: CASSGGGRDSYEQYF

D gene: NA
J gene: TRBJ2-1
V gene: TRBV29-1
clone size: NA
CDR3 DNA: TGCAGCGTTGAGAGCAAGCCAGAGCAGTTCTTC
CDR3 protein: CSVESKPEQFF

D gene: NA
J gene: TRBJ1-6
V gene: TRBV5-4
clone size: NA
CDR3 DNA: TGTGCCAGCAGCTTGAAGGGGGGGAGCTCCTATAATTCACCCCTCCACTTT
CDR3 protein: CASSLKGGSSYNSPLHF

D gene: TRBD1
J gene: TRBJ2-4
V gene: TRBV29-1
clone size: many
CDR3 DNA: TGCAGCGTTGCGGTTGGACAGGGCGAGGGTGACATTCAGTACTTC
CDR3 protein: CSVAVGQGEGDIQYF

D gene: TRBD1
J gene: TRBJ1-1
V gene: TRBV7-9
clone size: few
CDR3 DNA: TGTGCCAGCAGCCCCAGCTCAACAGGGGCGAGGGCTTTCTTT
CDR3 protein: CASSPSSTGARAFF

D gene: TRBD1
J gene: TRBJ1-2
V gene: TRBV4-2
clone size: NA
CDR3 DNA: TGTGCCAGCAGCCAAGATAGAGGGGACAGCTTTGACTATGGCTACACCTTC
CDR3 protein: CASSQDRGDSFDYGYTF

D gene: TRBD1
J gene: TRBJ1-2
V gene: TRBV5-1
clone size: many
CDR3 DNA: TGTGCCAGCAGTTTACCAGGGGGCTATGGCTACACCTTC
CDR3 protein: CASSLPGGYGYTF

D gene: TRBD2
J gene: TRBJ2-3
V gene: TRBV14
clone size: NA
CDR3 DNA: TGTGCCAGCAGCCAAGATCCCGCTAGCGGGAGGGCCGGAGATACGCAGTATTTT
CDR3 protein: CASSQDPASGRAGDTQYF

D gene: TRBD2
J gene: TRBJ2-1
V gene: TRBV12-3/TRBV12-4
clone size: NA
CDR3 DNA: TGTGCCAGCAGTCGTAGCGGGGGCAGGGGTGAGCAGTTCTTC
CDR3 protein: CASSRSGGRGEQFF

D gene: TRBD1
J gene: TRBJ2-3
V gene: TRBV7-2
clone size: few
CDR3 DNA: TGTGCCAGCAGCAACGGACAGGGAGCATCAGATACGCAGTATTTT
CDR3 protein: CASSNGQGASDTQYF

D gene: NA
J gene: TRBJ1-4
V gene: TRBV4-1
clone size: NA
CDR3 DNA: TGCGCCAGCAGCCAAGATAGTTGGGATCCCGGCCTTCTCCGGGCAAAACTGTTTTTT
CDR3 protein: CASSQDSWDPGLLRAKLFF

D gene: TRBD1
J gene: TRBJ2-5
V gene: TRBV29-1
clone size: NA
CDR3 DNA: TGCAGCGGAAACAGGGGGCGCCGAGAGACCCAGTACTTC
CDR3 protein: CSGNRGRRETQYF

D gene: TRBD2
J gene: TRBJ2-3
V gene: TRBV20-1
clone size: NA
CDR3 DNA: TGCAGTGGCAGGCGGGGGGAAAGCACAGATACGCAGTATTTT
CDR3 protein: CSGRRGESTDTQYF

D gene: TRBD2
J gene: TRBJ2-5
V gene: TRBV4-1
clone size: once
CDR3 DNA: TGCGCCAGCAGCCTACGGGAGGGGAATGGAGAGCAGTACTTC
CDR3 protein: CASSLREGNGEQYF

D gene: NA
J gene: TRBJ2-7
V gene: TRBV3-1
clone size: NA
CDR3 DNA: TGTGCCAGCGGAGCCGGGAGCTCCTACGAGCAGTACTTC
CDR3 protein: CASGAGSSYEQYF

D gene: TRBD2
J gene: TRBJ2-3
V gene: TRBV28
clone size: NA
CDR3 DNA: TGTGCCAGCAGTTTAGGAGGACTAGCAGCAAGGAGAGATACGCAGTATTTT
CDR3 protein: CASSLGGLAARRDTQYF

D gene: NA
J gene: TRBJ1-5
V gene: TRBV20-1
clone size: NA
CDR3 DNA: TGCAGTGCCCTCAAGGAGGGGGGTCAGCCCCAGCATTTT
CDR3 protein: CSALKEGGQPQHF

D gene: TRBD2
J gene: TRBJ2-1
V gene: TRBV5-1
clone size: NA
CDR3 DNA: TGCGCCAGCAGCCCTGAGGTAACTAGCGTCTCCTACAATGAGCAGTTCTTC
CDR3 protein: CASSPEVTSVSYNEQFF

D gene: TRBD2
J gene: TRBJ2-5
V gene: TRBV12-3/TRBV12-4
clone size: few
CDR3 DNA: TGTGCCAGCAGTTTGAGGGACTATGCGGAGACCCAGTACTTC
CDR3 protein: CASSLRDYAETQYF

D gene: NA
J gene: TRBJ2-7
V gene: TRBV11-2
clone size: few
CDR3 DNA: TGTGCCAGCAGCTTAGAATACGGGCCCTACGAGCAGTACTTC
CDR3 protein: CASSLEYGPYEQYF

D gene: NA
J gene: TRBJ1-5
V gene: TRBV6-1
clone size: NA
CDR3 DNA: TGTGCCAGCAGTGAAGTCGGCCCGGTTTCCTCGGATAGCAATCAGCCCCAGCATTTT
CDR3 protein: CASSEVGPVSSDSNQPQHF

D gene: NA
J gene: TRBJ2-2
V gene: TRBV28
clone size: NA
CDR3 DNA: TGTGCCAGCAGTTGGCCCCTGAGGGGCTTAAAAAGTCGACAGCCCATTTGGGCCGGGGAGCTGTTTTTT
CDR3 protein: CASSWPLRGLKSRQPIWAGELFF

D gene: NA
J gene: TRBJ1-5
V gene: TRBV6-5
clone size: NA
CDR3 DNA: TGTGCCAGCAGACCGCGACGGAATAATCAGCCCCAGCATTTT
CDR3 protein: CASRPRRNNQPQHF

D gene: TRBD2
J gene: TRBJ2-7
V gene: TRBV6-5
clone size: few
CDR3 DNA: TGTGCCAGCAGCTCGTATGGCGCTAGCGGGGCCTACGAGCAGTACTTC
CDR3 protein: CASSSYGASGAYEQYF

D gene: NA
J gene: TRBJ1-6
V gene: TRBV28
clone size: NA
CDR3 DNA: TGTGCCAGCAGTTCCCCCCCAGTTTATTCACCCCTCCACTTT
CDR3 protein: CASSSPPVYSPLHF

D gene: NA
J gene: TRBJ1-6
V gene: TRBV20-1
clone size: NA
CDR3 DNA: TGCAGTTCCTTCGGGGCCACCTATAATTCACCCCTCCACTTT
CDR3 protein: CSSFGATYNSPLHF

D gene: NA
J gene: TRBJ2-7
V gene: TRBV30
clone size: NA
CDR3 DNA: TGTGCCTGGAGTGTACGGCGGACAGCTTCCTACGAGCAGTACTTC
CDR3 protein: CAWSVRRTASYEQYF

D gene: TRBD1
J gene: TRBJ2-7
V gene: TRBV28
clone size: NA
CDR3 DNA: TGTGCCAGCAGTGTTACCGGGACAGGGGGCGAGCAGTACTTC
CDR3 protein: CASSVTGTGGEQYF

D gene: TRBD1
J gene: TRBJ1-2
V gene: TRBV20-1
clone size: NA
CDR3 DNA: TGCAGTGCTCGGACAGGGATCTATGGCTACACCTTC
CDR3 protein: CSARTGIYGYTF

D gene: TRBD2
J gene: TRBJ2-5
V gene: TRBV20-1
clone size: NA
CDR3 DNA: TGCAGTGCTAGAGCTAGCGGGATGCCCCAAGAGACCCAGTACTTC
CDR3 protein: CSARASGMPQETQYF

D gene: NA
J gene: TRBJ2-4
V gene: TRBV13
clone size: NA
CDR3 DNA: TGTGCCAGCAGCTTAACTTTGGGCAGTTTAGCCAAAAACATTCAGTACTTC
CDR3 protein: CASSLTLGSLAKNIQYF

D gene: NA
J gene: TRBJ2-7
V gene: TRBV27
clone size: NA
CDR3 DNA: TGTGCCAGCAGTCCTGACCTAGAGAACGAGCAGTACTTC
CDR3 protein: CASSPDLENEQYF

D gene: NA
J gene: TRBJ2-7
V gene: TRBV5-5
clone size: NA
CDR3 DNA: TGTGCCAGCAGCCCGGGACTGCTTCCCTCCTACAATGAGCAGTACTTC
CDR3 protein: CASSPGLLPSYNEQYF

D gene: TRBD2
J gene: TRBJ2-5
V gene: TRBV20-1
clone size: few
CDR3 DNA: TGCAGTGCACAACTAGCGTTAACGGGGGAGACCCAGTACTTC
CDR3 protein: CSAQLALTGETQYF

D gene: TRBD2
J gene: TRBJ2-3
V gene: TRBV28
clone size: NA
CDR3 DNA: TGTGCCAGCACCTCGAGGGCTAGCGGGAAAGATACGCAGTATTTT
CDR3 protein: CASTSRASGKDTQYF

D gene: NA
J gene: TRBJ2-4
V gene: TRBV2
clone size: NA
CDR3 DNA: TGTGCCAGCAGTGAAGGGGGCCGGGCCATAGCCAAAAACATTCAGTACTTC
CDR3 protein: CASSEGGRAIAKNIQYF

D gene: NA
J gene: TRBJ2-1
V gene: TRBV20-1
clone size: NA
CDR3 DNA: TGCAGTGCAGGAGTTCGGTATGAGCAGTTCTTC
CDR3 protein: CSAGVRYEQFF

D gene: NA
J gene: TRBJ1-5
V gene: TRBV21-1
clone size: NA
CDR3 DNA: TGTGCCAGCAGTCGCTATCACGGACCCCCCAATCAGCCCCAGCATTTT
CDR3 protein: CASSRYHGPPNQPQHF

D gene: NA
J gene: TRBJ1-2
V gene: TRBV27
clone size: NA
CDR3 DNA: TGTGCCAGCAGTTTACGGGACGGGAAAAACTATGGCTACACCTTC
CDR3 protein: CASSLRDGKNYGYTF

D gene: TRBD2
J gene: TRBJ2-3
V gene: TRBV20-1
clone size: NA
CDR3 DNA: TGCAGTGCTTCCTATAGCGGGAAGGTCGCAGATACGCAGTATTTT
CDR3 protein: CSASYSGKVADTQYF

D gene: TRBD2
J gene: TRBJ2-3
V gene: TRBV5-1
clone size: NA
CDR3 DNA: TGCGCCAGCAGCTTCGCGGGACTAGCGGGAGGGCCCGGAGATACGCAGTATTTT
CDR3 protein: CASSFAGLAGGPGDTQYF

D gene: NA
J gene: TRBJ2-7
V gene: TRBV20-1
clone size: NA
CDR3 DNA: TGCAGTGGTAAGGGGAAGGACGAGCAGTACTTC
CDR3 protein: CSGKGKDEQYF

D gene: NA
J gene: TRBJ2-3
V gene: TRBV28
clone size: few
CDR3 DNA: TGTGCCAGCAGTTTAATCGGCTCGAGAGATACGCAGTATTTT
CDR3 protein: CASSLIGSRDTQYF

D gene: NA
J gene: TRBJ1-2
V gene: TRBV25-1
clone size: few
CDR3 DNA: TGTGCCAGCAGTGAGAACACGGCCCCCTATGGCTACACCTTC
CDR3 protein: CASSENTAPYGYTF

D gene: NA
J gene: TRBJ1-1
V gene: TRBV7-9
clone size: few
CDR3 DNA: TGTGCCAGCAGCTTAGGGGTAGGACAGCTTGAAGCTTTCTTT
CDR3 protein: CASSLGVGQLEAFF

D gene: NA
J gene: TRBJ2-1
V gene: TRBV7-6
clone size: NA
CDR3 DNA: TGTGCCAGCAGCTTAAACTGGGACGTCTCAAATGAGCAGTTCTTC
CDR3 protein: CASSLNWDVSNEQFF

D gene: TRBD1
J gene: TRBJ2-5
V gene: TRBV7-2
clone size: NA
CDR3 DNA: TGTGCCAGCAGCCGTACGGGACAGTTGGCCTTCCCTGAGTACTTC
CDR3 protein: CASSRTGQLAFPEYF